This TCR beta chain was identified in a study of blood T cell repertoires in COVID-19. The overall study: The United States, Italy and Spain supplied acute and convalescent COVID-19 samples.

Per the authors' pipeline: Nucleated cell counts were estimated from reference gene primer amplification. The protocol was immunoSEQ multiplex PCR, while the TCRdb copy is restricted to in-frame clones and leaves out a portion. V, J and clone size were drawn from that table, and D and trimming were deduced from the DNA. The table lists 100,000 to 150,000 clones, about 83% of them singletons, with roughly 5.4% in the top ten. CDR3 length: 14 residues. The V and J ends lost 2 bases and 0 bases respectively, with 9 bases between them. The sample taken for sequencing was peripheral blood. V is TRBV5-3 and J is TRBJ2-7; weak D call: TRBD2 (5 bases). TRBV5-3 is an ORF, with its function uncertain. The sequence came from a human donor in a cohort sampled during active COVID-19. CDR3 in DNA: TGTGCCAGAAGCTTTTTTGGGAGCTCCTACGAGCAGTACTTC. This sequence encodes CARSFFGSSYEQYF.